This T cell receptor (beta chain) was recorded in a study of metastatic and nonmetastatic thyroid tumors. Findings and limits, study-wide: Within blood and tumor, benign nodules reportedly had significantly lower TCR beta diversity than malignant thyroid tumors did.

The CDR3 has 15 residues. The trim removed 5 bases at V and 5 bases at J, leaving 9 bases unmatched. Until they underwent thyroid surgery, no patient had received any treatment. TCRdb reanalyzed the PCR reads via MiXCR. The sample contains fewer than 35,000 clones, 15% of which appear only once. This clone showed up many times. Its antigen is unknown. The sequencing input was blood. This TCR derives from a male donor with papillary thyroid cancer or a benign thyroid nodule (not recorded which). Some clones in this sample may be carry-over from other donors' samples. This chain links TRBV12-3 or TRBV12-4 with TRBJ1-1, with 9 bases identical to TRBD1. DNA for the CDR3: TGTGCCAGCAGTCCCTGGGACAGGGTAGGAACTGAAGCTTTCTTT. It translates to CASSPWDRVGTEAFF.